This T cell receptor (beta chain) was found in a study of shared clonotypes between healthy human individuals. General study results and limits: With several donors compared, 4% to 5% of naive CD4 clonotypes were shared. Among donors, sharing of clonotypes was expected to be affected by sequencing depth.

To note about this clone: Its target is not known.

Each PCR replicate from the sorted subsets contained 200 to 250 ng DNA, which is about 30,000 T cell genomes. Libraries were prepared by immunoSEQ multiplex PCR; TCRdb keeps only in-frame clonotypes and omits some of them. The table lists around 2.1 million clones, 85% to 95% of them singletons. The naive CD8 subset, CD45RO-negative cells positively selected for CCR7, excluded terminally differentiated effector memory CD45RA+ cells. The CDR3 spans 16 residues. Germline CDR1 MNHEY, CDR2 SMNVEV (reference sequence). With 5 bases removed from V and 0 bases from J, the gap between germline ends came to 17 bases.

The chain employs TRBV27 and TRBJ2-7; D tentatively fits TRBD1 or TRBD2 (5 bases each). This TCR derives from a man aged 18 to 29 in good health. Some clones in this sample may be carry-over from other donors' samples. The sample was naive CD8+ T cells from PBMCs. The CDR3 coding sequence is TGTGCCAGCAGTCGGCTGAGGGGCGGGCCCTCCTACGAGCAGTACTTC. Residues: CASSRLRGGPSYEQYF.